The 24 T cell receptor beta chains listed next were all sequenced from one sample in a study of blood T cell repertoires in COVID-19. The data were produced by immunoSEQ multiplex PCR, yet TCRdb's version contains in-frame clones alone and is incomplete. The sample shows roughly 240,000 clones, approximately 83% of them seen only once. Sequencing was done on a sample of peripheral blood. These receptor sequences come from a woman younger than 45 who had recovered from COVID-19.

V and J are TRBV6-2 or TRBV6-3 and TRBJ2-2; 9 bases map to TRBD2. The CDR3 totals 16 residues. The J segment lost 4 bases and the V segment lost 0 bases, leaving 3 bases of the junction unmatched. The germline gives CDR1 MNHEY, CDR2 SVGEGT. The CDR3 region has the DNA TGTGCCAGCAGTTACTCAGCGGGGGGCTTCACCGGGGAGCTGTTTTTT. It is translated as CASSYSAGGFTGELFF.

The chain recombines TRBV6-2 or TRBV6-3 with TRBJ1-4; the D is unclear. Germline CDR1 MNHEY, CDR2 SVGEGT. Trimming took 6 bases from V and 8 from J, leaving 16 bases between them. The CDR3 consists of 14 residues. As DNA, the CDR3 is TGTGCCAGCAGCCCCGATGAAGAGGAAGAAAAACTGTTTTTT. Translated, it gives CASSPDEEEEKLFF.

The V and J genes are TRBV6-5 and TRBJ1-6; D might be TRBD1 (6 bases). The CDR3 consists of 16 residues. The V end lost 3 bases, the J end lost 3 bases, and 12 bases lay between the germline ends. Germline CDR1 reads MNHEY; CDR2 reads SVGAGI. In nucleotides, the CDR3 is TGTGCCAGCAGTTATCTCGCAGGGGTCTATAATTCACCCCTCCACTTT. It yields the protein CASSYLAGVYNSPLHF.

This chain joins TRBV10-1 and TRBJ2-7; D not resolved. This CDR3 is 12 amino acids long. Germline values: CDR1 WNHNN, CDR2 SYGVQD (reference sequence). V lost 2 bases, J lost 2 bases, and 4 bases lay in between. CDR3 loop: CASSEGTYEQYF. CDR3 DNA: TGCGCCAGCAGTGAGGGCACCTACGAGCAGTACTTC.

This clone appeared a single time. As DNA, the CDR3 is TGTGCCAGCAGTGAATCGGGATTTATTGAGCAGCCCCAGCATTTT. This translates into CASSESGFIEQPQHF. V and J are TRBV25-1 and TRBJ1-5; D is unclear. With 1 base removed from V and 7 bases from J, the gap between germline ends came to 14 bases. The length of the CDR3 is 15 residues. The germline V gene encodes CDR1 MGHDK and CDR2 SYGVNS.

The count of this clone is one. V is TRBV7-9 and J is TRBJ2-7; D is unresolved. Trimming stripped 8 bases from V and 0 bases from J, with 5 bases between. CDR1 is SEHNR, CDR2 FQNEAQ, per germline (reference sequence). The CDR3 loop spans 11 amino acids. CDR3 residues: CASGDSYEQYF. The CDR3 region has the DNA TGTGCCAGCGGAGACTCCTACGAGCAGTACTTC.

This chain connects TRBV2 to TRBJ1-3; TRBD1 matches 8 bases. This CDR3 comprises 15 residues. V lost 4 bases to trimming and J lost 2 bases; unmatched junction nucleotides: 4. The germline gives CDR1 SNHLY, CDR2 FYNNEI. CDR3 sequence reads: CASSASTGAGNTIYF. CDR3 DNA: TGTGCCAGCAGTGCGTCGACAGGGGCTGGAAACACCATATATTTT. Looking up the rest from reference TRBV2 and TRBJ1-3 gives the full variable domain: EPEVTQTPSHQVTQMGQEVILRCVPISNHLYFYWYRQILGQKVEFLVSFYNNEISEKSEIFDDQFSVERPDGSNFTLKIRSTKLEDSAMYFCASSASTGAGNTIYFGEGSWLTVV.

The chain joins TRBV15 to TRBJ1-3, with D perhaps TRBD1 (5 bases). V was cut by 6 bases and J by 2 bases, with 8 bases left in between. Germline lookup yields CDR1 LNHNV and CDR2 YYDKDF (reference sequence). There are 13 residues in the CDR3. For the CDR3, the DNA is TGTGCCACCAGTGGGGCTCCTGGAAACACCATATATTTT. The encoded protein is CATSGAPGNTIYF. The entire variable domain, with the rest obtained from reference TRBV15 and TRBJ1-3, is as follows: DAMVIQNPRYQVTQFGKPVTLSCSQTLNHNVMYWYQQKSSQAPKLLFHYYDKDFNNEADTPDNFQSRRPNTSFCFLDIRSPGLGDTAMYLCATSGAPGNTIYFGEGSWLTVV.

V gene TRBV7-8 combines with J gene TRBJ2-5; TRBD2 matches at 7 bases. This CDR3 has 14 amino acids. J was trimmed by 4 bases and V by 8 bases; bases with no gene match: 10. Germline V gene sequence: CDR1 SGHVS, CDR2 FQNEAQ. CDR3 DNA sequence: TGTGCCAGCTCCCCGGAGGGAGGGTCAGAGACCCAGTACTTC. Protein: CASSPEGGSETQYF.

The chain couples TRBV4-3 to TRBJ1-3, with 8 bases matching TRBD1. The CDR3 spans 17 residues. V was clipped by 1 base and J by 3 bases; unmatched bases: 8. Per the germline V gene, CDR1 is LGHNA and CDR2 is YSLEER. The CDR3 region has the DNA TGCGCCAGCAGCCAAGTCCCATCAGGGGGCGGTGGAAACACCATATATTTT. The encoded protein is CASSQVPSGGGGNTIYF.

In this sample, this clone turned up a few times. V and J are TRBV27 and TRBJ1-2, with D tentatively TRBD1 (6 bases). The V gene lost 4 bases and the J gene lost 8 bases, with 11 bases spanning the gap. Per germline, CDR1 MNHEY and CDR2 SMNVEV (reference sequence). CDR3 length equals 12 residues. The CDR3 spells CASSSYRDGYTF. As DNA, the CDR3 is TGTGCCAGCAGTTCGTACAGGGACGGCTACACCTTC.

This clone has just one count. The V and J genes are TRBV6-5 and TRBJ2-7; D call uncertain. Trimming left V 2 bases short and J 7 bases short, with 15 bases between. Germline CDR1 is MNHEY and CDR2 is SVGAGI. The CDR3 contains 14 residues. The CDR3 protein is CASSYATALKEQYF. The CDR3 DNA reads as TGTGCCAGCAGTTACGCCACAGCCCTTAAGGAGCAGTACTTC.

The J gene is TRBJ1-4, the V gene TRBV6-5; D gene unclear. V lost 6 bases and J lost 8, with 13 bases in between. Looked up from germline, CDR1 is MNHEY and CDR2 is SVGAGI. The CDR3 runs 13 residues. This CDR3 reads CASRPGFAEKLFF. CDR3 DNA sequence: TGTGCCAGCAGGCCGGGTTTTGCGGAAAAACTGTTTTTT.

The chain combines TRBV2 with TRBJ2-1; 12 nucleotides align to TRBD2. Germline V gene data show CDR1 as SNHLY and CDR2 as FYNNEI. The CDR3 sequence is 15 residues long. Germline trimming cut 0 bases from V and 7 bases from J; bases unmatched to any gene: 1. For the CDR3, the DNA is TGTGCCAGCAGTGAAGCGACTAGCGGGGGAAATGAGCAGTTCTTC. This gives the protein CASSEATSGGNEQFF.

The chain joins TRBV5-1 to TRBJ2-5; no firm D call. Per germline, CDR1 SGHRS and CDR2 YFSETQ. Trimming stripped 4 bases from V and 1 base from J, with 8 bases between. CDR3 length equals 13 residues. CDR3 nucleotide sequence: TGCGCCAGCAGCACATCCGTCCAAGAGACCCAGTACTTC. It codes for CASSTSVQETQYF.

This rearrangement joins TRBV5-3 to TRBJ1-1; TRBD1 matches 8 bases. TRBV5-3 is an open reading frame, and its role is uncertain. V lost 9 bases and J lost 3; bases outside the gene matches: 19. The CDR3 is 17 amino acids. This chain's CDR3 is CAIPGWTGCGKDTEAFF. The CDR3 DNA sequence: TGTGCCATTCCTGGGTGGACAGGGTGTGGGAAAGACACTGAAGCTTTCTTT.

This sequence joins TRBV7-9 and TRBJ2-7; TRBD2 aligns across 7 bases. Germline loops: CDR1 SEHNR, CDR2 FQNEAQ (reference sequence). This CDR3 is built from 14 residues. V was pared by 5 bases and J by 2 bases, with 6 bases of the junction left unmatched. This chain's CDR3 is CASSPLAKTYEQYF. For the CDR3, the DNA is TGTGCCAGCAGCCCACTAGCGAAAACCTACGAGCAGTACTTC.

This chain links TRBV21-1 with TRBJ1-5; TRBD1 reflects the table's D call only, with no check against the DNA. TRBV21-1 is reported as a pseudogene. This CDR3 spans 16 amino acids. The CDR3 nucleotides are TGTGCCAGCACCTCGAATCCAGACAGGGACAATCAGCCCCAGCATTTT. This sequence encodes CASTSNPDRDNQPQHF.

The chain has TRBV27 and TRBJ2-7, with a possible D match to TRBD2 (6 bases). The CDR3 runs 12 residues. V dropped 3 bases and J dropped 5 bases, with 8 bases sitting between them. The germline CDR1 and CDR2 sequences are MNHEY and SMNVEV (reference sequence). The chain's CDR3 is CASSLAGNEQYF. The CDR3 DNA sequence: TGTGCCAGCAGTTTGGCGGGGAACGAGCAGTACTTC.

J is TRBJ2-7 and V is TRBV7-9, with TRBD1 matching over 8 bases. V lost 5 bases, J lost 3 bases, and 6 bases stayed unmatched. The CDR3 covers 14 residues. Per the germline V gene, CDR1 is SEHNR and CDR2 is FQNEAQ (reference sequence). CDR3: CASSMTGADYEQYF. In DNA, the CDR3 is TGTGCCAGCAGCATGACAGGGGCGGACTACGAGCAGTACTTC.

The rearrangement uses TRBV13 and TRBJ1-6; D call uncertain. V was trimmed by 3 bases and J by 10 bases, leaving 10 bases between them. Germline V lookup: CDR1 PRHDT, CDR2 FYEKMQ (reference sequence). CDR3 size: 13 residues. CDR3 sequence reads: CASSLEGRSPLHF. Here the CDR3 DNA reads TGTGCCAGCAGCTTGGAGGGAAGGTCACCCCTCCACTTT.

The chain joins TRBV4-1 to TRBJ2-7; 7 positions agree with TRBD2. There are 15 residues in the CDR3. The junction had 7 bases not matched to a gene; V was cut back by 1 base and J by 4 bases. The V gene's germline CDR1 is MGHRA and CDR2 YSYEKL. The CDR3 loop reads CASSQGERGTYEQYF. The CDR3 DNA reads as TGCGCCAGCAGCCAAGGGGAGCGGGGCACTTACGAGCAGTACTTC.

This chain links TRBV9 with TRBJ1-3; TRBD1 matches 9 bases. Germline CDR1 SGDLS, CDR2 YYNGEE. V was clipped by 4 bases and J by 3 bases; unmatched bases: 5. This CDR3 region has 15 residues. CDR3 sequence: CASSKQGADGNTIYF. The DNA of the CDR3 is TGTGCCAGCAGCAAACAGGGGGCGGATGGAAACACCATATATTTT.

The rearrangement links TRBV7-9 to TRBJ2-3, with TRBD2 matching over 12 bases. CDR1 is SEHNR, CDR2 FQNEAQ, per germline (reference sequence). After removal of 4 bases from V and 4 bases from J, the junction contained 3 bases not matched to a gene. CDR3 length equals 15 residues. The CDR3 region is CASSSLAGGPDTQYF. The CDR3 nucleotides are TGTGCCAGCAGCTCGCTAGCGGGGGGGCCAGATACGCAGTATTTT.